The entry below gives a single TCR beta chain sequence along with its context. The antigen is unknown. The data originate from a study of a mutant IDH1 vaccine in newly diagnosed glioma. Study at large: Patients got radiotherapy, temozolomide, or both beforehand, and most got both.

Germline CDR1 is SEHNR and CDR2 is FQNEAQ (reference sequence). This CDR3 region has 17 residues. The V segment lost 7 bases and the J segment 2 bases; nucleotides outside the gene matches: 13. General study results and limits: The occurrence of vaccine-induced immune responses was seen in around 95% of patients.

Time point described: baseline, week 1 (first vaccination visit). The treatment here: pre-vaccination baseline after standard-of-care therapy. Generated by immunoSEQ multiplex PCR, the TCRdb table keeps only in-frame clones and is missing some. Among under 90,000 clones listed, 70% to 80% were seen once. The origin of this receptor is a man in his fifties or sixties with glioma. The specimen comprised PBMCs, sampled from a glioma patient treated with radiotherapy, temozolomide or both. The rearrangement uses TRBV7-9 and TRBJ1-3, with 8 bases matching TRBD1. DNA for the CDR3: TGTGCCAGCACCCCTCCCGGACAGGGAGACGCTGGAAACACCATATATTTT. Translating gives CASTPPGQGDAGNTIYF.